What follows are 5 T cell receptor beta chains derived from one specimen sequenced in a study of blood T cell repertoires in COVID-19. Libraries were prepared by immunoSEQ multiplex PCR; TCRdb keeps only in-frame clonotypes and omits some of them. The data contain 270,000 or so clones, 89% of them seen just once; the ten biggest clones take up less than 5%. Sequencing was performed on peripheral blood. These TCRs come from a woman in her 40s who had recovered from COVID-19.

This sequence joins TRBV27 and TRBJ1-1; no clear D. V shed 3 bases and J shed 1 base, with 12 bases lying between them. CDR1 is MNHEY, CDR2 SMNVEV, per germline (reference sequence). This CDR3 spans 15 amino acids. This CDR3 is CASSLRAAGNTEAFF. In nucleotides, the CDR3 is TGTGCCAGCAGTTTGAGGGCCGCGGGGAACACTGAAGCTTTCTTT.

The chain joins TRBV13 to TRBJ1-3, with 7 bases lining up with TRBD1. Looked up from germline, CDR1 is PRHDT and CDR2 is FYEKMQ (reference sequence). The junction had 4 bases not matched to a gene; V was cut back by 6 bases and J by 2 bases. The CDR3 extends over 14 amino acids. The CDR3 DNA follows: TGTGCCAGCAGGAGACAGGGTACTGGAAACACCATATATTTT. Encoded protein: CASRRQGTGNTIYF.

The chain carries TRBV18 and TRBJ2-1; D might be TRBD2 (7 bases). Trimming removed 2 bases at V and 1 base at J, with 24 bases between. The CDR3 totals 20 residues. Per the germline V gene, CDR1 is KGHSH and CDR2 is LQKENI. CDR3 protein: CASSPSRGDTLQRSYNEQFF. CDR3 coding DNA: TGTGCCAGCTCACCATCACGGGGGGACACATTACAGCGTTCCTACAATGAGCAGTTCTTC.

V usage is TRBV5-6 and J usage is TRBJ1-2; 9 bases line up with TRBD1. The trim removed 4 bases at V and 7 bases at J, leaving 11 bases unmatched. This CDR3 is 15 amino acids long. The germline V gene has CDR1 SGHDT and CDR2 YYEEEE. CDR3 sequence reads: CASSVTGQGFRGYTF. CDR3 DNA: TGTGCCAGCAGCGTTACGGGACAGGGATTCCGTGGCTACACCTTC. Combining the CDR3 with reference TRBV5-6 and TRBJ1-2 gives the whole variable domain DAGVTQSPTHLIKTRGQQVTLRCSPKSGHDTVSWYQQALGQGPQFIFQYYEEEERQRGNFPDRFSGHQFPNYSSELNVNALLLGDSALYLCASSVTGQGFRGYTFGSGTRLTVV.

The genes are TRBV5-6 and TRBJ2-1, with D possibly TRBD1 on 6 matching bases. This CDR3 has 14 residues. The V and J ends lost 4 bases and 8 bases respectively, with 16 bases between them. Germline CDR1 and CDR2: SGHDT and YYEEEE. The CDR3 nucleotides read TGTGCCAGCAGCGGGATGAACAGGGTCGATGAGCAGTTCTTC. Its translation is CASSGMNRVDEQFF.